The next 23 T cell receptor beta chains were all read from a single sample in a study of cytomegalovirus exposure and HLA in healthy donors. The PCR used 60 Vbeta and 13 Jbeta primers. Data came from immunoSEQ multiplex PCR; TCRdb stores just in-frame clones and leaves some out. This sample has 150,000 to 200,000 clones, with around 79% found just once. The sample was PBMCs. Receptor source: a man in his forties in good health and CMV-seropositive.

The chain recombines TRBV7-3 with TRBJ2-1; 12 bases are a match to TRBD2. Losses at the gene ends were 8 bases for V and 4 bases for J; bases not matched to a gene: 9. This CDR3 spans 16 amino acids. Germline-derived CDR1 and CDR2 are SGHTA and FQGTGA. The CDR3 sequence is CASSRLAGAGYNEQFF. The CDR3 DNA reads TGTGCCAGCTCGAGACTAGCGGGAGCGGGATACAATGAGCAGTTCTTC.

The V and J genes are TRBV19 and TRBJ2-7, with 8 bases fitting TRBD2. Trimming cost V 5 bases and J 4 bases; bases outside gene matches: 7. Germline assignment: CDR1 LNHDA and CDR2 SQIVND (reference sequence). This CDR3 is built from 14 residues. The CDR3 loop is CASSHGGGWYEQYF. DNA for the CDR3: TGTGCCAGTAGTCACGGGGGGGGGTGGTACGAGCAGTACTTC. Full variable domain (rest looked up from reference TRBV19 and TRBJ2-7): DGGITQSPKYLFRKEGQNVTLSCEQNLNHDAMYWYRQDPGQGLRLIYYSQIVNDFQKGDIAEGYSVSREKKESFPLTVTSAQKNPTAFYLCASSHGGGWYEQYFGPGTRLTVT.

This clone appeared a few times. The CDR3 region has the DNA TGTGCCAGCACTCCCATCAGGGTGGGGTGCAAAAACATTCAGTACTTC. This encodes CASTPIRVGCKNIQYF. The chain joins TRBV25-1 to TRBJ2-4; a weak D match, TRBD1 (5 bases). The CDR3 extends over 16 amino acids. V was trimmed by 7 bases and J by 3 bases, leaving 19 bases between them. Per germline, CDR1 MGHDK and CDR2 SYGVNS.

This chain links TRBV5-4 with TRBJ2-3, with D tentatively TRBD1 (5 bases). This CDR3 contains 16 residues. CDR1 SGHNT and CDR2 YYREEE come from the germline V gene (reference sequence). V lost 1 base and J lost 4, with 16 bases in between. The DNA of the CDR3 is TGTGCCAGCAGCTTGCCAAAGGGGCAAGGTGCAGATACGCAGTATTTT. Translated: CASSLPKGQGADTQYF.

The chain combines TRBV27 with TRBJ2-7; the match to TRBD2 covers 9 bases. Germline CDR1 MNHEY, CDR2 SMNVEV (reference sequence). This CDR3 contains 15 residues. V lost 6 bases to trimming and J lost 1 base; unmatched junction nucleotides: 7. DNA of the CDR3: TGTGCCAGCAGGGAAGTGACTAGCGGTTCCTACGAGCAGTACTTC. This encodes CASREVTSGSYEQYF.

The chain has TRBV6-6 and TRBJ1-1, with D possibly being TRBD1 (6 bases). V was shortened by 4 bases and J by 11 bases, with 14 bases between the two germline ends. CDR1 is MNHNY and CDR2 is SVGAGI in the germline V gene (reference sequence). This CDR3 has 12 residues. The DNA for the CDR3 is TGTGCCAGCAGTTCACAGGGAATTGGGGCTTTCTTT. Translation gives CASSSQGIGAFF.

The V gene is TRBV28, the J gene TRBJ2-2, with D possibly matching TRBD2 (5 bases). CDR1 and CDR2 (germline): MDHEN, SYDVKM. V lost 8 bases, J lost 0 bases, and 10 bases lay in between. The CDR3 runs to 14 residues. CDR3 sequence: CASRAGSNTGELFF. The CDR3 DNA reads as TGTGCCAGCCGGGCGGGCTCGAACACCGGGGAGCTGTTTTTT.

A note on this clone: The junction departs from germline at one end; a sequencing error may be responsible. This chain joins TRBV4-1 and TRBJ2-7, with 10 positions matching TRBD2. CDR1 is MGHRA and CDR2 is YSYEKL in the germline V gene. The CDR3 is made up of 17 amino acids. CDR3 amino acids: CASSQGARTSGSCEQYF. DNA of the CDR3: TGCGCCAGCAGCCAAGGGGCCCGGACTAGCGGTTCCTGCGAGCAGTACTTC.

This clone was observed a handful of times. A read error may produce the germline difference seen at one junction end. This CDR3 reads CASRGTSGNSGANGLTF. The CDR3, as DNA: TGCGCCAGCAGGGGGACTAGCGGGAACTCTGGGGCCAACGGCCTGACTTTC. This chain uses TRBV10-2 with TRBJ2-6; TRBD2 matches at 13 bases. Germline loops: CDR1 WSHSY, CDR2 SAAADI. The CDR3 sequence is 17 residues long.

V and J are TRBV7-9 and TRBJ2-1; TRBD1 aligns across 11 bases. The germline gives CDR1 SEHNR, CDR2 FQNEAQ (reference sequence). The junction had 6 bases not matched to a gene; V was cut back by 5 bases and J by 9 bases. The CDR3 totals 14 residues. The CDR3 loop reads CASSIGDRGSEQFF. The CDR3 DNA reads TGTGCCAGCAGCATAGGGGACAGGGGGTCTGAGCAGTTCTTC. Variable domain in full (rest from reference TRBV7-9 and TRBJ2-1): DTGVSQNPRHKITKRGQNVTFRCDPISEHNRLYWYRQTLGQGPEFLTYFQNEAQLEKSRLLSDRFSAERPKGSFSTLEIQRTEQGDSAMYLCASSIGDRGSEQFFGPGTRLTVL.

DNA for the CDR3: TGTGCCAGCTCACCCGGGAGCGGGAGTTTTAATGAGCAGTTCTTC. Its translation is CASSPGSGSFNEQFF. The gene calls are TRBV18 and TRBJ2-1; TRBD2 agrees at 8 bases. Unmatched junction bases numbered 8, after V lost 3 bases and J lost 7 bases. Germline CDR1 KGHSH, CDR2 LQKENI. CDR3 length equals 15 residues.

The CDR3 region is CASSISGPYNEQFF. Here the CDR3 DNA reads TGTGCCAGCAGTATTAGCGGCCCCTACAATGAGCAGTTCTTC. V and J are TRBV25-1 and TRBJ2-1, with D maybe TRBD2 (6 bases). Germline values: CDR1 MGHDK, CDR2 SYGVNS. The CDR3 contains 14 residues. The ends were cut back, 5 bases at V and 2 bases at J, with 10 bases in the middle.

The rearrangement links TRBV19 to TRBJ2-1; 8 bases agree with TRBD2. The CDR3 length is 15 residues. The V gene end was trimmed by 3 bases and the J gene end by 8 bases; junction bases not matched to a gene: 9. Germline CDR1 is LNHDA and CDR2 is SQIVND (reference sequence). CDR3 residues: CASSILAGSEDEQFF. The CDR3 DNA reads TGTGCCAGTAGTATTCTAGCGGGCTCTGAGGATGAGCAGTTCTTC.

The chain links TRBV2 to TRBJ2-7; weak D call: TRBD2 (6 bases). Trimming left V 6 bases short and J 4 bases short, with 13 bases between. This CDR3 is built from 13 residues. From germline, CDR1 is SNHLY and CDR2 FYNNEI. The CDR3, as DNA: TGTGCCAGCAGGGGACTCTCCCAATACGAGCAGTACTTC. Translating gives CASRGLSQYEQYF.

This chain connects TRBV5-1 to TRBJ2-1, with 7 bases matching TRBD2. V gave up 4 bases and J gave up 10 bases; unmatched junction bases: 11. CDR1 is SGHRS and CDR2 is YFSETQ in the germline V gene. CDR3 size: 14 residues. CDR3 residues: CASSNSTSYVEQFF. Written as DNA, the CDR3 is TGCGCCAGCAGCAACTCGACTAGCTATGTCGAGCAGTTCTTC.

The genes are TRBV9 and TRBJ1-4; a weak D match, TRBD1 (6 bases). Germline-derived CDR1 and CDR2 are SGDLS and YYNGEE. V was shortened by 5 bases and J by 3 bases, with 11 bases between the two germline ends. This CDR3 region has 14 residues. CDR3 sequence reads: CASSKTGANEKLFF. The CDR3 coding sequence is TGTGCCAGCAGTAAGACAGGCGCTAATGAAAAACTGTTTTTT. Variable domain in full (rest from reference TRBV9 and TRBJ1-4): DSGVTQTPKHLITATGQRVTLRCSPRSGDLSVYWYQQSLDQGLQFLIQYYNGEERAKGNILERFSAQQFPDLHSELNLSSLELGDSALYFCASSKTGANEKLFFGSGTQLSVL.

The rearrangement joins TRBV7-3 to TRBJ2-3; 8 bases match TRBD1. The V gene's germline CDR1 is SGHTA and CDR2 FQGTGA. This CDR3 is built from 16 residues. V shed 3 bases and J 4 bases; nucleotides not matched to a gene: 9. The CDR3 DNA follows: TGTGCCAGCAGCTTCGGACAGGGTTCGGCAGCAGATACGCAGTATTTT. As protein: CASSFGQGSAADTQYF.

This clone appeared a few times. The chain has TRBV6-5 and TRBJ1-2; TRBD1 is a possible D gene (6 bases). CDR1 is MNHEY and CDR2 is SVGAGI in the germline V gene. V dropped 4 bases and J dropped 8 bases, with 11 bases sitting between them. This CDR3 is built from 12 residues. CDR3 sequence reads: CASSSRGSGYTF. As DNA, the CDR3 is TGTGCCAGCAGTTCGAGGGGGTCGGGCTACACCTTC.

The V call is TRBV11-3, the J call TRBJ2-1, with a tentative D call TRBD2 (5 bases). This CDR3 region has 11 residues. Trimming shortened V by 1 base and J by 10 bases, and 5 bases separated the two germline ends. Germline V CDR1 and CDR2: SGHNT, YENEEA. DNA of the CDR3: TGTGCCAGCAGCTTAGCGGGGGAGCAGTTCTTC. It encodes CASSLAGEQFF.

V is TRBV14 and J is TRBJ1-1; D call uncertain. V dropped 0 bases and J dropped 7 bases, with 9 bases sitting between them. Germline values: CDR1 SGHDN, CDR2 FVKESK. The CDR3 loop spans 13 amino acids. DNA for the CDR3: TGTGCCAGCAGCCAAGAACCCTGGAGTGAAGCTTTCTTT. This sequence encodes CASSQEPWSEAFF.

This clone was counted a few times. The chain carries TRBV15 and TRBJ2-1; tentative D call: TRBD2 (5 bases). CDR3 length: 17 amino acids. CDR1 is LNHNV and CDR2 is YYDKDF in the germline V gene (reference sequence). With 3 bases removed from V and 0 bases from J, the gap between germline ends came to 15 bases. The CDR3 sequence is CATSRAEMRASYNEQFF. The CDR3 DNA reads TGTGCCACCAGCAGGGCCGAGATGAGGGCCTCCTACAATGAGCAGTTCTTC.

The V and J genes are TRBV5-1 and TRBJ2-5; the match to TRBD2 covers 12 bases. Germline V gives CDR1 SGHRS, CDR2 YFSETQ. There are 16 residues in the CDR3. Trimming cost V 7 bases and J 5 bases; bases outside gene matches: 12. This CDR3 is CASGPSSGRAEETQYF. DNA of the CDR3: TGCGCCAGCGGACCCTCTAGCGGGAGGGCAGAGGAGACCCAGTACTTC.

The chain has TRBV19 and TRBJ1-2; D is unresolved. The CDR3 length is 13 residues. V lost 6 bases, J lost 3 bases, and 11 bases lay in between. CDR1 is LNHDA, CDR2 SQIVND, per germline (reference sequence). Written as DNA, the CDR3 is TGTGCCAGTAGCCCATCGGGGTACTATGGCTACACCTTC. Protein product: CASSPSGYYGYTF.